Below, one TCR beta chain is given with its context. With 7 bases removed from V and 7 bases from J, the gap between germline ends came to 19 bases. Germline lookup yields CDR1 SGHTA and CDR2 FQGNSA. The CDR3 loop spans 14 amino acids. The entry originates in a study of cytomegalovirus exposure and HLA in healthy donors. Vbeta (60) and Jbeta (13) primers were used in the PCR. The repertoire was sequenced with immunoSEQ multiplex PCR; TCRdb's copy has only in-frame clones and lacks some. The table lists 150,000 to 180,000 clones, roughly 70% of them singletons. V is TRBV7-2 and J is TRBJ1-1, with D maybe TRBD1 (6 bases). The sequencing sample was made of PBMCs. The receptor was isolated from a man aged 25 to 45 in good health and CMV-seronegative. CDR3 coding DNA: TGTGCCAGCATCAACCCCGGACAGAAGCTTGAAGCTTTCTTT. It codes for CASINPGQKLEAFF.